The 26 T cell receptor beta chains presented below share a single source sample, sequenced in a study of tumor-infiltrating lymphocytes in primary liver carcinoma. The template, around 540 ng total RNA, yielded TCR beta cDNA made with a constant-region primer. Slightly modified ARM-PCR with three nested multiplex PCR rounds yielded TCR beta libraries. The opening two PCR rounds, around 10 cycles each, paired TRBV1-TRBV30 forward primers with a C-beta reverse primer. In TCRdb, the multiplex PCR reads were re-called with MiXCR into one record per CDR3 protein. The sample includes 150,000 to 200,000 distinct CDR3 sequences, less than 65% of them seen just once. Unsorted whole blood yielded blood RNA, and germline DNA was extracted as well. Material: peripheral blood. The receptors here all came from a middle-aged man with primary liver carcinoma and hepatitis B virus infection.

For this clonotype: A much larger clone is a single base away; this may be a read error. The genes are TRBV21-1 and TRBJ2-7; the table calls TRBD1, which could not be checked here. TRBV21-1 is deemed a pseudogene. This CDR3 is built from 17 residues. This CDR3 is CVSSSNGTRDTYYEQYF. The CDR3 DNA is TGTGTCAGCAGCTCGAACGGGACAAGGGACACCTACTACGAGCAGTACTTC.

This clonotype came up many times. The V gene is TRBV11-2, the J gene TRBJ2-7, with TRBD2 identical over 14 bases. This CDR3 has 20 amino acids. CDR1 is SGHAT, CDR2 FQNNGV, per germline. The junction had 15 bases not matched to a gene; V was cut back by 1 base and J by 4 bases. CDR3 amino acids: CASSLVAGLAGGVTSYEQYF. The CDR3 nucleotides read TGTGCCAGCAGCTTAGTTGCAGGACTAGCGGGAGGCGTTACCTCGTACGAGCAGTACTTC.

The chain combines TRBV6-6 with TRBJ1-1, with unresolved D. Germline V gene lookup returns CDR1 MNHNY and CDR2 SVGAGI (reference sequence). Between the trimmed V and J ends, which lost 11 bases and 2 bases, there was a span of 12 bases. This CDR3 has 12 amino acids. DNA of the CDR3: TGTGCCGGAAGGGAGGGAAACACTGAAGCTTTCTTT. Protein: CAGREGNTEAFF.

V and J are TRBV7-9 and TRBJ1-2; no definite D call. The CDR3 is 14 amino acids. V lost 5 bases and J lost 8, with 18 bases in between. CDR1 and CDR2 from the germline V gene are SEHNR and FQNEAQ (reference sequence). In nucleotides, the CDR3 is TGTGCCAGCAGCCCGGAGGGCCCCGTCGGCGGCTACACCTTC. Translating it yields CASSPEGPVGGYTF.

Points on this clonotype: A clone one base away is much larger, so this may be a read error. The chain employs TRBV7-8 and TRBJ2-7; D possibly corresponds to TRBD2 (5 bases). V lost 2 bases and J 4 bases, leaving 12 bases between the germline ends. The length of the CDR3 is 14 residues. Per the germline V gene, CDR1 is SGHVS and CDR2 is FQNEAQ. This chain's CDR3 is CASSLPGRLYEQYF. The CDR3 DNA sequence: TGTGCCAGCAGCTTACCGGGAAGACTTTACGAGCAGTACTTC.

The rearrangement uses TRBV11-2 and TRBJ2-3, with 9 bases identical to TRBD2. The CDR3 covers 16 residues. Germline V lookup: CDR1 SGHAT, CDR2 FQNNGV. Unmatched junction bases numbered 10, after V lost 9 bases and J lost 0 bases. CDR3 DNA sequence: TGTGCCAGTAGCCACCCGACTAGCGGTAGCACAGATACGCAGTATTTT. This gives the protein CASSHPTSGSTDTQYF.

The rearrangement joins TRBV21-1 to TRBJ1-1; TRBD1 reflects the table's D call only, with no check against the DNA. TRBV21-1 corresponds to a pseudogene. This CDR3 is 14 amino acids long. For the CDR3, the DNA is TGTGCCAGCAGCAAAAGAAAGGGACAGACTGAAGCTTTCTTT. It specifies CASSKRKGQTEAFF.

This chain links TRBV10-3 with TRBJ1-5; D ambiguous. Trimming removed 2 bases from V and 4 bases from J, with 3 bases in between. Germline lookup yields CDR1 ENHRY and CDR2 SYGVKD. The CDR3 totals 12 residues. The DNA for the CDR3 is TGTGCCATCAGTGAGACGAATCAGCCCCAGCATTTT. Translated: CAISETNQPQHF.

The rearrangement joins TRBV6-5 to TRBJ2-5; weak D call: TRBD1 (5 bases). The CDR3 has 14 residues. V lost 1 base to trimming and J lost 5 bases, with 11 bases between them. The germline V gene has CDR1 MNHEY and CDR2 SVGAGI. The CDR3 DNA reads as TGTGCCAGCAGTTACTTCAGGGTTAGGGAGACCCAGTACTTC. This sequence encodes CASSYFRVRETQYF.

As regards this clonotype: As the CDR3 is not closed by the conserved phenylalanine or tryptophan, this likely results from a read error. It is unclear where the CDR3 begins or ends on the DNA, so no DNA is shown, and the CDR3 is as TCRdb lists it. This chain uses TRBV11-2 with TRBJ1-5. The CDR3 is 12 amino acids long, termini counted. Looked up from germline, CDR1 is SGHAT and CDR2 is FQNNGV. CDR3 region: CASSVGNQPQDL.

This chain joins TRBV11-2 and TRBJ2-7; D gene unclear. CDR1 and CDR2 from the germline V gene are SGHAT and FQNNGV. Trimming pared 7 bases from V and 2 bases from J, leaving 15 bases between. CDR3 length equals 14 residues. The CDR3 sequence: CASNSMKRTYEQYF. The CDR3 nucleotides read TGTGCCAGCAACTCCATGAAAAGGACCTACGAGCAGTACTTC.

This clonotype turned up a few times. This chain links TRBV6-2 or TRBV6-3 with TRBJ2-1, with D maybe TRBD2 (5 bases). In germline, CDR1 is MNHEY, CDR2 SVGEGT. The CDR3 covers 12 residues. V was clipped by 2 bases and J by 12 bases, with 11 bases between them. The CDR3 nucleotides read TGTGCCAGCAGTTACACGGTTGGAGGGCAGTTCTTC. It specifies CASSYTVGGQFF.

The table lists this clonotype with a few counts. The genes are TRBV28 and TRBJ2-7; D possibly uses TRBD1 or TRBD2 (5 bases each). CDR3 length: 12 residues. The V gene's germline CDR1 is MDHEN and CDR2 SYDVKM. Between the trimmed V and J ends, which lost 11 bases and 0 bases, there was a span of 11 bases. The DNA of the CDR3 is TGTGCCCCCACTGGGGGCTCCTACGAGCAGTACTTC. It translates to CAPTGGSYEQYF.

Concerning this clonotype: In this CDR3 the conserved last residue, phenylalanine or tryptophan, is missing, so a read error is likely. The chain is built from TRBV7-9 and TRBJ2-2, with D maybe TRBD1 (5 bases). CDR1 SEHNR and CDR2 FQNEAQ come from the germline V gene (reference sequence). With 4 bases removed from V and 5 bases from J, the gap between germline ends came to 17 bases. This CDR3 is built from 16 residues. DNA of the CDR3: TGTGCCAGCAGCTCTCTACAGGATTCGGGTACCGGGGAGCTGTTTTCT. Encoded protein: CASSSLQDSGTGELFS.

CDR3 amino acids: CASSSWRESYEQYF. The CDR3 DNA is TGTGCCAGCTCCTCTTGGCGCGAATCCTACGAGCAGTACTTC. V usage is TRBV11-2 and J usage is TRBJ2-7; D unclear. V lost 8 bases and J lost 1, with 15 bases in between. Germline V lookup: CDR1 SGHAT, CDR2 FQNNGV. The CDR3 sequence is 14 residues long.

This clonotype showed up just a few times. The CDR3: CASSQELAGELFF. Here the CDR3 DNA reads TGCGCCAGCAGCCAAGAATTAGCCGGGGAGCTGTTTTTT. The J gene is TRBJ2-2, the V gene TRBV4-1, with D uncertain. Trimming left V 0 bases short and J 6 bases short, with 5 bases between. CDR1 and CDR2 from the germline V gene are MGHRA and YSYEKL. The CDR3 is 13 amino acids.

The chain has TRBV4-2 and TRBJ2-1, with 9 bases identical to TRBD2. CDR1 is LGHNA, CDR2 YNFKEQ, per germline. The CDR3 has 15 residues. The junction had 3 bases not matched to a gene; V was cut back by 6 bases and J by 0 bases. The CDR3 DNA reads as TGTGCCAGCAGGAGTAGCGGGAGCTCCTACAATGAGCAGTTCTTC. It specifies CASRSSGSSYNEQFF.

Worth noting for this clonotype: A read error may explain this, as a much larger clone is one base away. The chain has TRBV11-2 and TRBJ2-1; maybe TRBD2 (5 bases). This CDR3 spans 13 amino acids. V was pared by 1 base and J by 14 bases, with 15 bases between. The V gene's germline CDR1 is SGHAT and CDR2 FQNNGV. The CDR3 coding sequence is TGTGCCAGCAGCTTAGTCCCGTTGGCGGAGGAGTTCTTC. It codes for CASSLVPLAEEFF.

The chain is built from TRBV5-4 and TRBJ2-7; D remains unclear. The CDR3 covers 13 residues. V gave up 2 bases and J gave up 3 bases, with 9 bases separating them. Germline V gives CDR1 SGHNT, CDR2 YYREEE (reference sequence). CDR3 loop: CASSFDENYEQYF. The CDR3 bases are TGTGCCAGCAGCTTCGACGAAAACTACGAGCAGTACTTC.

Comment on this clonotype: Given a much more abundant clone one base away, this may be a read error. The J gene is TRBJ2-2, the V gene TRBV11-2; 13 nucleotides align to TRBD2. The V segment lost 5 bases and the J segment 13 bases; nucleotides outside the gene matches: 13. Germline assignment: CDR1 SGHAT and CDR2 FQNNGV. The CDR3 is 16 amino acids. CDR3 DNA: TGTGCCAGCAGCACTTGGACTAGCGGGGGCACCTGGGGGCTGTTTTTT. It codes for CASSTWTSGGTWGLFF.

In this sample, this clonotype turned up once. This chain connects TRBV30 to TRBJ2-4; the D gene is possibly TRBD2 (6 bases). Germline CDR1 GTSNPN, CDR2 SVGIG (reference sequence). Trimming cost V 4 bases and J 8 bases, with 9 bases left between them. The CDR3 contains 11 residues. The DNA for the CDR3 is TGTGCCTGGATAGGAGGGGACATTCAGTACTTC. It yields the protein CAWIGGDIQYF.

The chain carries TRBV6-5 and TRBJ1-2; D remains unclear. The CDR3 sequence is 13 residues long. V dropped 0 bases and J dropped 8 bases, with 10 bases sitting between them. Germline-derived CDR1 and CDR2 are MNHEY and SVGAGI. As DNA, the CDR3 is TGTGCCAGCAGTTACTCGAGGGAGGCGGGCTACACCTTC. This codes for CASSYSREAGYTF.

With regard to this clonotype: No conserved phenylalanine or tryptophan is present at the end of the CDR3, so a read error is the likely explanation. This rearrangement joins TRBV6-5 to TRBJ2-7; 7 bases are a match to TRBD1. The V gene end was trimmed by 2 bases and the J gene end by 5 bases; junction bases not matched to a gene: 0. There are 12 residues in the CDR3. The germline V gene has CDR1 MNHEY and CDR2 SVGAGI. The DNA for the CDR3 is TGTGCCAGCAGTTACGGGACAGACGAGCAGTACTCC. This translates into CASSYGTDEQYS.

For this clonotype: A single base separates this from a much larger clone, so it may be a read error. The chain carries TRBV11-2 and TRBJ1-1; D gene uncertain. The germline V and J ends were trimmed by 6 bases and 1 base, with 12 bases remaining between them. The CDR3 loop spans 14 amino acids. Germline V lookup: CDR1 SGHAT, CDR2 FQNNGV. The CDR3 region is CASSSEGPNTEAFF. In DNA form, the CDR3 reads TGTGCCAGCAGTTCTGAAGGACCGAACACTGAAGCTTTCTTT.

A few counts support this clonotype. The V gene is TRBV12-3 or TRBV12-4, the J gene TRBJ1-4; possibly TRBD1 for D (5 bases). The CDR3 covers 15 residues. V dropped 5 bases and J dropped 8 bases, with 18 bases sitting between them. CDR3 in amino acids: CASSPGGRETEKLFF. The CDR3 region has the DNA TGTGCCAGCAGTCCCGGGGGAAGGGAAACAGAAAAACTGTTTTTT.

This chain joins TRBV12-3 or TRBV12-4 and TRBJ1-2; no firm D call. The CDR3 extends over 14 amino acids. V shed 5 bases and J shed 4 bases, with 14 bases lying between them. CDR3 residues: CASSGRRAVYGYTF. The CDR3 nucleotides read TGTGCCAGCAGTGGGCGACGGGCCGTCTATGGCTACACCTTC.